This TCR beta chain was identified in a study of OX40 agonist ivuxolimab in advanced cancers. Looking at the study overall: Patients were given ivuxolimab, an antibody that agonizes OX40 (CD134). Study-level results: Part of the nonresponder group also had normalized T-cell clonal expansion that was low. It was not determined which antigens were specifically recognized by the peripheral T cells that had undergone clonal expansion.

This clone occurred once. The target antigen is unknown. Repertoires were generated with immunoSEQ multiplex PCR, while TCRdb's copy carries only in-frame clones and drops some. In the table there are 80,000 to 95,000 clones, about 90% of which are singletons. Patients were ruled out by autoimmune disease history or systemic immunosuppression. This material consisted of CD4+ or CD8+ T cells sorted from blood, taken in a trial of the OX40 agonist ivuxolimab. The receptor was derived from an adult with an advanced solid tumor such as melanoma, head and neck, liver or kidney cancer.

The DNA for the CDR3 is TGTGCCAGCATATCCAGGGAGGGGTGGGGCTACACCTTC. The encoded protein is CASISREGWGYTF. The chain couples TRBV2 to TRBJ1-2; tentatively, D is TRBD1 (5 bases). The ends were cut back, 7 bases at V and 8 bases at J, with 17 bases in the middle. The germline CDR1 and CDR2 sequences are SNHLY and FYNNEI. The CDR3 length is 13 residues.